The clone carrying this TCR beta chain occurred once. As processed by the authors: It was from reference gene primer amplification that nucleated cell counts were estimated. Profiling relied on immunoSEQ multiplex PCR, and the TCRdb table lists in-frame clones only, not all of them. V and J calls and clone size follow that table, whereas D and trimming were derived from the DNA. The sample includes about 240,000 clones, about 86% seen only once; the top ten take approximately 6.2%. The data were obtained in a study of blood T cell repertoires in COVID-19. Study details: The United States, Italy and Spain were the sources of the acute and convalescent COVID-19 samples. Nucleic acid was either cDNA or gDNA, and it came from T cells, B-cell-depleted T cells, or PBMCs.

Between the trimmed V and J ends, which lost 1 base and 6 bases, there was a span of 7 bases. Germline CDR1 and CDR2: SNHLY and FYNNEI. The CDR3 runs 14 residues. This clonotype was sampled from a man between 60 and 70 years old with acute or convalescent COVID-19. The J gene is TRBJ1-6, the V gene TRBV2, with a possible D match to TRBD1 (6 bases). The source material was peripheral blood. DNA for the CDR3: TGTGCCAGCAGTGAAGGACAGGCTAATTCACCCCTCCACTTT. It translates to CASSEGQANSPLHF.